This T cell receptor beta chain was identified in a study of blood T cell repertoires in COVID-19. Overall study context: Material from acute and convalescent COVID-19 was sourced from the United States, Italy and Spain.

Per the original methods: Estimation of nucleated cell counts was performed using reference gene primer amplification. The data were produced by immunoSEQ multiplex PCR, yet TCRdb's version contains in-frame clones alone and is incomplete. V, J and clone size are those of that table, while D and trimming were read from the DNA. Altogether 70,000 to 100,000 clones are present, roughly four fifths being singletons, with the ten largest covering around 7%. Trimming removed 6 bases from V and 11 bases from J; junction bases left unmatched: 7. The CDR3 length is 12 residues. Germline CDR1 is MNHEY and CDR2 is SVGAGI.

The receptor was derived from a man aged 45-65 years with active or convalescent COVID-19. The rearrangement links TRBV6-5 to TRBJ1-1; 9 bases map to TRBD1. Material for sequencing was peripheral blood. For the CDR3, the DNA is TGTGCCAGCAGACGGACAGGGGACGAGGCTTTCTTT. This sequence encodes CASRRTGDEAFF.